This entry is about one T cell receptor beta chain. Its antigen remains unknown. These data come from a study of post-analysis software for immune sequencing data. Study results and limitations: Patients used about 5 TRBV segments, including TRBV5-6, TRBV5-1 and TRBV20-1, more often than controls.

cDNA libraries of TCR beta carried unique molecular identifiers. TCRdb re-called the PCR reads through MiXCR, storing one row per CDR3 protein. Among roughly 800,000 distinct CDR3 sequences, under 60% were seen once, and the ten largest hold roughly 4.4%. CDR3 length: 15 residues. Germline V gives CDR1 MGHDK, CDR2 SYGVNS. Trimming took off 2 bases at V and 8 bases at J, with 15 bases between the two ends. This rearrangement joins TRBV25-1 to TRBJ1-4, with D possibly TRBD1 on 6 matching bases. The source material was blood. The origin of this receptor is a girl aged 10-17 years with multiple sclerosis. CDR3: CASSEVGTGREKLFF. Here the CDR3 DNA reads TGTGCCAGCAGTGAAGTTGGTACAGGGAGGGAAAAACTGTTTTTT.